This is a list of T cell receptor beta chains from one sample in a study of control samples from healthy donors and cancer patients. TCRdb's table, derived via immunoSEQ multiplex PCR, lists solely in-frame clones and lacks some. This sample has roughly 55,000 clones, with about 96% found just once. Sequenced input: blood. Receptors originate from a woman aged 18-29 years in good health. The CDR3 runs from the conserved cysteine through the conserved F or W.

CDR3 protein: CASSSQDLPSYGYTF
V gene: TRBV5-1

CDR3 protein: CSVLGAGANVLTF
V gene: TRBV29-1

CDR3 protein: CASYGAGYTF
V gene: TRBV19

CDR3 protein: CASSDGAGNTIYF
V gene: TRBV4-1

CDR3 protein: CASSLTTEAFF
V gene: TRBV12-3/TRBV12-4

CDR3 protein: CSASRDGVLGAHTEAFF
V gene: TRBV20-1

CDR3 protein: CATNLGHGGYNEQFF
V gene: TRBV5-1

CDR3 protein: CASSQVSGYEQYF
V gene: TRBV3-1/TRBV3-2

CDR3 protein: CASSHTATNEKLFF
V gene: TRBV6-6

CDR3 protein: CASSRDRADEQYF
V gene: TRBV5-1

CDR3 protein: CASTAGHSPLHF
V gene: TRBV2

CDR3 protein: CASSPRLKAEQFF
V gene: TRBV6-5

CDR3 protein: CASMGGSGNQPQHF
V gene: TRBV6-5

CDR3 protein: CASSLGLAFTLEQYF
V gene: TRBV5-1

CDR3 protein: CASSEESRKTQYF
V gene: TRBV6-1

CDR3 protein: CASSLQGTSTDTQYF
V gene: TRBV5-1

CDR3 protein: CASSQVGSEGGKLFF
V gene: TRBV4-1

CDR3 protein: CASSYSPGGPYGYTF
V gene: TRBV6-5

CDR3 protein: CAISESMGWAATTEAFF
V gene: TRBV10-3

CDR3 protein: CASSPTGGTGTEAFF
V gene: TRBV18

CDR3 protein: CASSPSDETQYF
V gene: TRBV18

CDR3 protein: CASRPVRQGNAYGYTF
V gene: TRBV19

CDR3 protein: CASSPRWDEQFF
V gene: TRBV14

CDR3 protein: CASSVRVTEAKNIQYF
V gene: TRBV2

CDR3 protein: CASSIIPGQGFWGYTF
V gene: TRBV19

CDR3 protein: CASSKGPYEQYF
V gene: TRBV3-1/TRBV3-2

CDR3 protein: CSAEVVTEAFF
V gene: TRBV20-1

CDR3 protein: CASSGKDPANYGYTF
V gene: TRBV5-4

CDR3 protein: CASSPSTGSGNTIYF
V gene: TRBV9

CDR3 protein: CASRDRVAMPGNTIYF
V gene: TRBV2

CDR3 protein: CASFSGIGPGNTIYF
V gene: TRBV7-9

CDR3 protein: CSASPDRGENYGYTF
V gene: TRBV20-1

CDR3 protein: CATSNRRDTIQYF
V gene: TRBV15

CDR3 protein: CASSLSPAGSSYNEQFF
V gene: TRBV5-1

CDR3 protein: CASSQDSNEQFF
V gene: TRBV12-3/TRBV12-4

CDR3 protein: CASSLGQGWGLSNQPQHF
V gene: TRBV7-3

CDR3 protein: CASSELAGGPDTQYF
V gene: TRBV6-1

CDR3 protein: CPTRRPGTSGGDEQFF
V gene: TRBV4-1

CDR3 protein: CASSSDWTANYGYTF
V gene: TRBV6-2/TRBV6-3

CDR3 protein: CASSGWGLAGAPGELFF
V gene: TRBV5-1

CDR3 protein: CAWRLKGGGNHEQYF
V gene: TRBV30

CDR3 protein: CASSLRQGRQSYGYTF
V gene: TRBV11-2

CDR3 protein: CASREEGLGNSPLHF
V gene: TRBV7-2

CDR3 protein: CASSQVGGGNQPQHF
V gene: TRBV5-1

CDR3 protein: CASKAQGAGEQYF
V gene: TRBV28

CDR3 protein: CASSESLRGPYEQYF
V gene: TRBV6-1